What follows are 10 T cell receptor beta chains derived from one specimen sequenced in a study of cytomegalovirus exposure and HLA in healthy donors. It was with 60 Vbeta and 13 Jbeta primers that the PCR ran. This table comes from immunoSEQ multiplex PCR, and its TCRdb copy is limited to in-frame clones, with some not included. The data hold 100,000 to 150,000 clones, with 65% to 85% observed a single time. Sequencing was carried out using PBMCs. Every receptor here comes from a woman between 40 and 55 years old in good health and CMV-seronegative.

The gene calls are TRBV18 and TRBJ2-7; 7 bases map to TRBD1. Germline CDR1 and CDR2: KGHSH and LQKENI. The junction had 0 bases not matched to a gene; V was cut back by 4 bases and J by 0 bases. This CDR3 is 13 amino acids long. The CDR3 nucleotides read TGTGCCAGCTCACGGGACAGCTCCTACGAGCAGTACTTC. This translates into CASSRDSSYEQYF.

This chain connects TRBV27 to TRBJ1-2, with D tentatively TRBD1 (6 bases). Germline V CDR1 and CDR2: MNHEY, SMNVEV (reference sequence). Trimming removed 6 bases from V and 3 bases from J, with 17 bases in between. There are 15 residues in the CDR3. The CDR3 nucleotides are TGTGCCAGCAGGACAAGACAGGAGGTAGACTATGGCTACACCTTC. Its protein product is CASRTRQEVDYGYTF.

The rearrangement uses TRBV12-5 and TRBJ1-2, with D uncertain. Germline loops: CDR1 LGHNT, CDR2 FRNRAP. The length of the CDR3 is 13 residues. V lost 1 base to trimming and J lost 4 bases, with 7 bases between them. CDR3 region: CASGLDGLYGYTF. Written as DNA, the CDR3 is TGTGCTAGTGGTTTGGACGGACTCTATGGCTACACCTTC.

The chain joins TRBV4-1 to TRBJ1-5; 7 nucleotides agree with TRBD1. The CDR3 loop spans 15 amino acids. The V and J ends lost 0 bases and 5 bases, in that order; junction bases with no gene match: 4. Germline-derived CDR1 and CDR2 are MGHRA and YSYEKL. The CDR3 nucleotides read TGCGCCAGCAGCCAAGAAGACAGGGAATATCAGCCCCAGCATTTT. Translation gives CASSQEDREYQPQHF.

The chain combines TRBV7-3 with TRBJ2-2; possibly TRBD1 for D (5 bases). The germline V and J ends were trimmed by 2 bases and 4 bases, with 17 bases remaining between them. Germline values: CDR1 SGHTA, CDR2 FQGTGA. The CDR3 is made up of 17 amino acids. DNA for the CDR3: TGTGCCAGCAGCTTACAATCAGGGAAAGGGTCCACCGGGGAGCTGTTTTTT. Translated: CASSLQSGKGSTGELFF.

The V gene is TRBV18, the J gene TRBJ1-1, with D unresolved. Germline V lookup: CDR1 KGHSH, CDR2 LQKENI. The CDR3 covers 14 residues. The V end was cut by 2 bases, the J end by 1 base, with 8 bases between. The CDR3 DNA reads as TGTGCCAGCTCACCAGGAGGATCGAACACTGAAGCTTTCTTT. Protein: CASSPGGSNTEAFF.

The chain links TRBV5-6 to TRBJ1-2; D gene unclear. The CDR3 contains 14 residues. Trimming took 0 bases from V and 3 from J, leaving 9 bases between them. From germline, CDR1 is SGHDT and CDR2 YYEEEE. In DNA form, the CDR3 reads TGTGCCAGCAGCTTGGTGCCAGTCGACTATGGCTACACCTTC. As protein: CASSLVPVDYGYTF.

The chain couples TRBV9 to TRBJ2-7; TRBD2 aligns across 9 bases. Germline-derived CDR1 and CDR2 are SGDLS and YYNGEE. V lost 1 base to trimming and J lost 7 bases; unmatched junction nucleotides: 6. The CDR3 runs 14 residues. This chain's CDR3 is CASSVSSGNREQYF. The DNA of the CDR3 is TGTGCCAGCAGCGTATCTAGCGGGAATCGGGAGCAGTACTTC.

V is TRBV30 and J is TRBJ1-6, with 8 positions matching TRBD1. Germline-derived CDR1 and CDR2 are GTSNPN and SVGIG (reference sequence). This CDR3 is 13 amino acids long. V trimming: 3 bases; J trimming: 17 bases; junction bases outside the gene matches: 12. The CDR3 spells CAWSPRPGQAIHF. In nucleotides, the CDR3 is TGTGCCTGGAGCCCCCGGCCGGGACAGGCTATCCACTTT.

The chain joins TRBV7-8 to TRBJ2-7; possibly TRBD1 for D (7 bases). Trimming left V 5 bases short and J 0 bases short, with 17 bases between. Germline assignment: CDR1 SGHVS and CDR2 FQNEAQ. The CDR3 has 16 amino acids. The CDR3 DNA reads as TGTGCCAGCAGCCGCGGGACAGTATGGCGCTCCTACGAGCAGTACTTC. It encodes CASSRGTVWRSYEQYF.